Listed below are T cell receptor beta chains from one sample, sequenced in a study of response to subunit inactivated influenza vaccine. TCRdb fed the RT-PCR reads into MiXCR, producing one record per CDR3 protein. Counted here are about 240,000 distinct CDR3 sequences, less than 15% occurring once; the ten biggest clones make up 7.8%. The sample here was non-naive T cells sorted from PBMCs, taken around two weeks before vaccination. The receptors were gathered from a man aged 50-60 years who received an inactivated influenza vaccine. The CDR3 runs from the conserved cysteine through the conserved F or W. The D gene is left open where the match is weak. Not all rows give a size; the values are once, few, many and, for expanded clones, a class.

v_gene	j_gene	abundance	d_gene	CDR3nt	CDR3aa
TRBV6-1	TRBJ2-1	.	.	TGTGCCAGCACCGGGACGTTCTTGGGTGAGCAGTTCTTC	CASTGTFLGEQFF
TRBV7-2	TRBJ2-2	few	TRBD1	TGTGCCAGCGTCCAGGGGGCGCGTGCCGGGGAGCTGTTTTTT	CASVQGARAGELFF
TRBV10-3	TRBJ1-2	few	.	TGTGCCATCAGGGCCTGGGACAATTCCTATGGCTACACCTTC	CAIRAWDNSYGYTF
TRBV3-1	TRBJ1-1	few	.	TGTGCCAGCAGCCAAGATGGAGGGCAGAGAGCTTTCTTT	CASSQDGGQRAFF
TRBV7-6	TRBJ2-1	many	.	TGTGCCAGCAGCTTAGCGGGTCCGGGGTCCTACAATGAGCAGTTCTTC	CASSLAGPGSYNEQFF
TRBV7-2	TRBJ2-5	.	.	TGTGCCAGCAGCTTATGGGGCAGGGAGGTCGGGACCCAGTACTTC	CASSLWGREVGTQYF
TRBV28	TRBJ1-5	many	.	TGTGCCAGCAGCACAGATAGCAATCAGCCCCAGCATTTT	CASSTDSNQPQHF
TRBV5-4	TRBJ2-3	many	.	TGTGCCAGCAGCTTGGGTGGGGACACAGATACGCAGTATTTT	CASSLGGDTDTQYF
TRBV6-2/TRBV6-3	TRBJ2-7	few	TRBD1	TGTGCCAGCAGTTATAAGGGACAGGGTTACGAGCAGTACTTC	CASSYKGQGYEQYF
TRBV15	TRBJ2-2	many	TRBD2	TGTGCCACCAGCTGGGGACTAGCGGGAGGTGCCGGGGAGCTGTTTTTT	CATSWGLAGGAGELFF
TRBV20-1	TRBJ2-1	.	.	TGCAGTGCTAGAGACGCTGGCATTATTGAGCAGTTCTTC	CSARDAGIIEQFF
TRBV7-2	TRBJ2-1	.	TRBD2	TGTGCCAGCAGCGTGTTAGCGGGGGTTGGTCGGAATGAGCAGTTCTTC	CASSVLAGVGRNEQFF
TRBV7-7	TRBJ2-5	many	TRBD1	TGTGCCAGCAGCCGGACAGGGGCACAAGAGACCCAGTACTTC	CASSRTGAQETQYF
TRBV6-5	TRBJ2-3	many	.	TGTGCCAGCAGTTACACGCCCCGGGATACGCAGTATTTT	CASSYTPRDTQYF
TRBV5-1	TRBJ2-1	many	.	TGCGCCAGCAGTCTGGCCCAGGCGGCGTACAATGAGCAGTTCTTC	CASSLAQAAYNEQFF
TRBV12-5	TRBJ2-4	.	TRBD2	TGTGCTAGTGGTTTGGTACCAAGTAGCGGGAGGGAAAACATTCAGTACTTC	CASGLVPSSGRENIQYF
TRBV5-6	TRBJ1-5	few	.	TGTGCCAGCAGCTTGAACAATCAGCCCCAGCATTTT	CASSLNNQPQHF